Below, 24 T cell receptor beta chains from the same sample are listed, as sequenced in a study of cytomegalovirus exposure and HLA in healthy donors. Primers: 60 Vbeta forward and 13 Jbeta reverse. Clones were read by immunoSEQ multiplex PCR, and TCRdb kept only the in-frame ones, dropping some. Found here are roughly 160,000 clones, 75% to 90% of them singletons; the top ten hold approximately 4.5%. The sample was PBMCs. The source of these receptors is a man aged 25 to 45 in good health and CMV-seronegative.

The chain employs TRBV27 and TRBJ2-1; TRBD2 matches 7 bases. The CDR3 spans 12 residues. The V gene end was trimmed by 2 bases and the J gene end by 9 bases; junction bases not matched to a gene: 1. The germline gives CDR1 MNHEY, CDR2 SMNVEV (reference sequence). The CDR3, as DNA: TGTGCCAGCAGTTTAATAGCGGGTGAGCAGTTCTTC. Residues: CASSLIAGEQFF.

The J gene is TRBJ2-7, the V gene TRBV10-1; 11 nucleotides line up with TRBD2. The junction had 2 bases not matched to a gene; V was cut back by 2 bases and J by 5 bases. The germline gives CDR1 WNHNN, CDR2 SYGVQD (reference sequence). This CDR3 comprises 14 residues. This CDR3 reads CASSELAGGHEQYF. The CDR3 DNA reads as TGCGCCAGCAGTGAGCTAGCGGGAGGTCACGAGCAGTACTTC.

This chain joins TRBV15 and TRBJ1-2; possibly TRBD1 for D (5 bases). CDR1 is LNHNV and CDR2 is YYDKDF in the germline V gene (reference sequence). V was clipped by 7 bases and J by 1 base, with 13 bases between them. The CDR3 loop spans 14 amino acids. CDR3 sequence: CATNYGTSNYGYTF. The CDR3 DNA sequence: TGTGCCACCAACTATGGGACTAGTAACTATGGCTACACCTTC.

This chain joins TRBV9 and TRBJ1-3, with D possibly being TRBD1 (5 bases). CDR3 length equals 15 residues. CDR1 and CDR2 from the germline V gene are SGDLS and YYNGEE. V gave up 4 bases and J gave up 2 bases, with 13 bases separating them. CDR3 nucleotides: TGTGCCAGCAGCACGCCGGCAGGGACTGGAAACACCATATATTTT. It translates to CASSTPAGTGNTIYF.

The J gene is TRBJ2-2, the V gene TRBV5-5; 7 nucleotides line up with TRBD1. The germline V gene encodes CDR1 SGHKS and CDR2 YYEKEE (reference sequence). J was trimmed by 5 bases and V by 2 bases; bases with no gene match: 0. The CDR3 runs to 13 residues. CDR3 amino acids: CASSLQGTGELFF. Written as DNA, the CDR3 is TGTGCCAGCAGCTTACAGGGGACCGGGGAGCTGTTTTTT.

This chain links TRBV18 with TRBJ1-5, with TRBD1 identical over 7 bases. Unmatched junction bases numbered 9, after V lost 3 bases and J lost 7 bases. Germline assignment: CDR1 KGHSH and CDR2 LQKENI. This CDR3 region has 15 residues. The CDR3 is CASSPLRDSGQPQHF. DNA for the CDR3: TGTGCCAGCTCACCGCTCCGGGACAGCGGGCAGCCCCAGCATTTT.

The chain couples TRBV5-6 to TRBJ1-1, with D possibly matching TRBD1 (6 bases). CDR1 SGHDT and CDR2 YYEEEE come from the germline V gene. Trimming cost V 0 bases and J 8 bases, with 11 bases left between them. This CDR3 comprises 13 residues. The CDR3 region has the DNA TGTGCCAGCAGCTTGGTGGGACACAAAGAAGCTTTCTTT. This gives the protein CASSLVGHKEAFF.

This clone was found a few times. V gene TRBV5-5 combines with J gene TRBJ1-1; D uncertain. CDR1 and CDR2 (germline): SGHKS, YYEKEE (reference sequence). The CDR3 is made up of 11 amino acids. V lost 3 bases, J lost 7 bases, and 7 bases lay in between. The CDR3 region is CASSSTLEAFF. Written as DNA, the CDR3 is TGTGCCAGCAGCTCTACTCTTGAAGCTTTCTTT.

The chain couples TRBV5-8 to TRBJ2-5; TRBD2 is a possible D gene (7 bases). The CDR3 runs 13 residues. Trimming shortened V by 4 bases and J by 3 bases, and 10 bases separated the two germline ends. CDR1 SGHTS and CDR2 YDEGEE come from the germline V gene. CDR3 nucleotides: TGTGCCAGCAGCGGGGGGGGCGAAGAGACCCAGTACTTC. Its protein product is CASSGGGEETQYF.

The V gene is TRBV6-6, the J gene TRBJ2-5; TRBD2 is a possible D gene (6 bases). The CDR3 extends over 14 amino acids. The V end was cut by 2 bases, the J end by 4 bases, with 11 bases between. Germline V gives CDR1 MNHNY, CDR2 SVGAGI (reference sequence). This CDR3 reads CASSYGGSGETQYF. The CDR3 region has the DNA TGTGCCAGCAGTTACGGGGGGAGCGGAGAGACCCAGTACTTC.

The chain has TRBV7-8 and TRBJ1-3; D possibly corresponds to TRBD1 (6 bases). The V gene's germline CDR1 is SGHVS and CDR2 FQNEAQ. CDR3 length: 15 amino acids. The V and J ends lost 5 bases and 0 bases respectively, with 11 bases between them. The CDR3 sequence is CASSAGTFSGNTIYF. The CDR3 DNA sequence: TGTGCCAGCAGCGCCGGGACATTCTCTGGAAACACCATATATTTT.

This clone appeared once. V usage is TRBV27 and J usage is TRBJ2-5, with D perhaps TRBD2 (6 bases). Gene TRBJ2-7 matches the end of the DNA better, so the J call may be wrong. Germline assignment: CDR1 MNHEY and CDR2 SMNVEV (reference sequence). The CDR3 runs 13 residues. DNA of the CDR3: TGTGCCAGCAGTTACGGTCGGGGGACCGAGCAGTACTTC. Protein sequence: CASSYGRGTEQYF.

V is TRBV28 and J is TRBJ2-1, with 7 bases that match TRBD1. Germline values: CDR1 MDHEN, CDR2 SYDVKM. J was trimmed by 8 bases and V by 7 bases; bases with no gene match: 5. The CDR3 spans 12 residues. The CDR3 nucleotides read TGTGCCAGCACCTTTACAGGGGATGAGCAGTTCTTC. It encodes CASTFTGDEQFF.

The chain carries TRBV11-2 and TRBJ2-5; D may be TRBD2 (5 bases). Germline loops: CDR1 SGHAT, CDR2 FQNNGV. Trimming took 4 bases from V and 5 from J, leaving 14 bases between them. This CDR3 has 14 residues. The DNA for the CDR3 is TGTGCCAGCAGCTCCGGACTGGAGAGGGAGACCCAGTACTTC. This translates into CASSSGLERETQYF.

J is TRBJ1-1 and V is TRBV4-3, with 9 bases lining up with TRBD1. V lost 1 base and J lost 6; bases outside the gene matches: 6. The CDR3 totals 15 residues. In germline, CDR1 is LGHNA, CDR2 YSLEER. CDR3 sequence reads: CASSQVQGASAEAFF. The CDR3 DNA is TGCGCCAGCAGCCAAGTACAGGGGGCATCTGCTGAAGCTTTCTTT.

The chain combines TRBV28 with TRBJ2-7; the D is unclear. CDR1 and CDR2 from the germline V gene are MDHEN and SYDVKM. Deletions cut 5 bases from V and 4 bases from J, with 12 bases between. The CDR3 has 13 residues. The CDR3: CASSVQATYEQYF. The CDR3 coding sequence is TGTGCCAGCAGTGTTCAGGCTACTTACGAGCAGTACTTC.

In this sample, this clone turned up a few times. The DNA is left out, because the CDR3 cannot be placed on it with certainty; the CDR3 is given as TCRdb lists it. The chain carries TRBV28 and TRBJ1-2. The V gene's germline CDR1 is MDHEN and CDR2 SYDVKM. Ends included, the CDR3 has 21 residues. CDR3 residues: CASSREGGYTFQRVPGAGYTF.

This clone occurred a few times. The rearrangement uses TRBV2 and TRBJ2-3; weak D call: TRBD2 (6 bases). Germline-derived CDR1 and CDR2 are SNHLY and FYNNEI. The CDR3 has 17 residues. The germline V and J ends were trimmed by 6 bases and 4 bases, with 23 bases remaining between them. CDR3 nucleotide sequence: TGTGCCAGCAGATTCCTTACTAGCAATCCGGGCTCAGATACGCAGTATTTT. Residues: CASRFLTSNPGSDTQYF.

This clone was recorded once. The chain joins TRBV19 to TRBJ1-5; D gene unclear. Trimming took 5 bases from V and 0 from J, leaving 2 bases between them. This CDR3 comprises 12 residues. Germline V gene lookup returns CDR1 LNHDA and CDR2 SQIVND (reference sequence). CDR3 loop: CASSYSNQPQHF. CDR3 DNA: TGTGCCAGTAGTTATAGCAATCAGCCCCAGCATTTT.

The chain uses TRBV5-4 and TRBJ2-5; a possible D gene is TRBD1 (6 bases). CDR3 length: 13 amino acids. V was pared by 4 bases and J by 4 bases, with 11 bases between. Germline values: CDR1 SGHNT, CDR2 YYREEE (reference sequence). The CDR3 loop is CASSREGGETQYF. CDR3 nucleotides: TGTGCCAGCAGCCGAGAAGGGGGAGAGACCCAGTACTTC. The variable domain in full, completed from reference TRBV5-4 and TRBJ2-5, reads ETGVTQSPTHLIKTRGQQVTLRCSSQSGHNTVSWYQQALGQGPQFIFQYYREEENGRGNFPPRFSGLQFPNYSSELNVNALELDDSALYLCASSREGGETQYFGPGTRLLVL.

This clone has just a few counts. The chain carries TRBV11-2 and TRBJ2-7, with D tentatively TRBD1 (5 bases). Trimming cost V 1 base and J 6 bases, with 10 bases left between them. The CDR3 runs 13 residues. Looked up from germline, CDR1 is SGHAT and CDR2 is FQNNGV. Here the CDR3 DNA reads TGTGCCAGCAGCTTAGGCAGGGCGAGCGAGCAGTACTTC. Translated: CASSLGRASEQYF.

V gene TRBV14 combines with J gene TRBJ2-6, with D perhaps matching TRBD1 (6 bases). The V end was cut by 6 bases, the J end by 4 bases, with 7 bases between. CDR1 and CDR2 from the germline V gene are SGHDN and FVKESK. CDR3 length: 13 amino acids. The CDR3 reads CASRDSGANVLTF. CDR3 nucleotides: TGTGCCAGCAGGGACAGCGGGGCCAACGTCCTGACTTTC.

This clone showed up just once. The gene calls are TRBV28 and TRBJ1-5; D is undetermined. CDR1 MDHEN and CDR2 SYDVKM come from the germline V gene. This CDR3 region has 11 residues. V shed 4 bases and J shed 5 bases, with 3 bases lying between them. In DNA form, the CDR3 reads TGTGCCAGCAGTTCCTATCAGCCCCAGCATTTT. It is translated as CASSSYQPQHF. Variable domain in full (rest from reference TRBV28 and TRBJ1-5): DVKVTQSSRYLVKRTGEKVFLECVQDMDHENMFWYRQDPGLGLRLIYFSYDVKMKEKGDIPEGYSVSREKKERFSLILESASTNQTSMYLCASSSYQPQHFGDGTRLSIL.

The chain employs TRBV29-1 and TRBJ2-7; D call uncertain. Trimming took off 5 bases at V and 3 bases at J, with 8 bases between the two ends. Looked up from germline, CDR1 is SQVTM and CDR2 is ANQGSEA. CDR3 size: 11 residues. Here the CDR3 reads CSVSTSYEQYF. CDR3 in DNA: TGCAGCGTTTCTACGAGCTACGAGCAGTACTTC.